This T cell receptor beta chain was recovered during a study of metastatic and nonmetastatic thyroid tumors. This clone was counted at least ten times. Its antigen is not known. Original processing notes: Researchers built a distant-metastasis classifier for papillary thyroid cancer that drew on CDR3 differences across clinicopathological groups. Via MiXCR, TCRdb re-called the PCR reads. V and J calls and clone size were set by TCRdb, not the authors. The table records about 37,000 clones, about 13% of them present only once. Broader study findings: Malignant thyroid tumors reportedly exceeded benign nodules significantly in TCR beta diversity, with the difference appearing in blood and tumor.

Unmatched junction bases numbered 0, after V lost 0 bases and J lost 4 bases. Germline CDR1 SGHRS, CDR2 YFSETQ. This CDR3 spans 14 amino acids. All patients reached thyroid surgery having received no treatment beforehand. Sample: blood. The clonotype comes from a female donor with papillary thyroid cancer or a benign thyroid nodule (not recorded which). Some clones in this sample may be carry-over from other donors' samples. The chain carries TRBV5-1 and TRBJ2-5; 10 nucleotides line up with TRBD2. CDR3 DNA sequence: TGCGCCAGCAGCTTGGGACTAGCGGGAGAGACCCAGTACTTC. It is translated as CASSLGLAGETQYF.